The source of this TCR beta chain is a study of T cells in Graves' hyperthyroidism and ophthalmopathy. Broader study findings: From stable hyperthyroidism, ophthalmopathy was set apart by a 13 V-J model.

Germline-derived CDR1 and CDR2 are SGHNT and YYREEE (reference sequence). The CDR3 is 15 residues long. Trimming pared 4 bases from V and 3 bases from J, leaving 17 bases between. Concerning this clonotype: Its antigen is still unknown.

RNA transcripts served as the template for amplifying TCR beta CDR3 regions. An initial round of RT-PCR targeting the TCR CDR3 relied on the HTBI primer set. TCRdb itself ran the multiplex PCR reads through MiXCR, one entry per CDR3 protein. The sample comprises around 300,000 distinct CDR3 sequences, around 13% of which are singletons, and roughly 7.9% rests with the top ten. Stable Graves' hyperthyroidism denoted no ophthalmopathy progression over 18 months. The chain is built from TRBV5-4 and TRBJ2-7; the D gene is possibly TRBD1 (5 bases). The sequenced sample consisted of blood. This clonotype was sampled from a middle-aged woman with Graves' hyperthyroidism. The DNA for the CDR3 is TGTGCCAGCAGCGCGGACACGACAGCCCTCTACGAGCAGTACTTC. Translated: CASSADTTALYEQYF.